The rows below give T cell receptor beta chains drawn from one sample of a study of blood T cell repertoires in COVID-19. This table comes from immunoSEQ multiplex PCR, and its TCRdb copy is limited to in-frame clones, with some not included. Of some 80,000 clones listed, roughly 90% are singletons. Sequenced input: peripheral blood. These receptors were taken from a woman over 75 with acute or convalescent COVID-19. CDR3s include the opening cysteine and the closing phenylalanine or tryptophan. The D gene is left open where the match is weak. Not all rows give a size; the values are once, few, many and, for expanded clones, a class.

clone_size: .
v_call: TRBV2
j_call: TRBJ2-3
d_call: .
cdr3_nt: TGTGCTAGCGACTACAACACAGATACGCAGTATTTT
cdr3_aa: CASDYNTDTQYF

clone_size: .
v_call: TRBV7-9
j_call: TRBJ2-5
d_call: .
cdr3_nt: TGTGCCAGCAGTTTGCTAACCATTTCCCCAGAGACCCAGTACTTC
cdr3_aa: CASSLLTISPETQYF

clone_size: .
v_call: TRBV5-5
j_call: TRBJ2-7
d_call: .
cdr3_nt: TGTGCCAGCAGCTTACAGGAATACGAGCAGTACTTC
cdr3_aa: CASSLQEYEQYF

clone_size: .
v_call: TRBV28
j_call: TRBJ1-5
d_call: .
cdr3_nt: TGTGCCAGCAGTCTAAGAGGAGCTCGGCATCAGCCCCAGCATTTT
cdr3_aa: CASSLRGARHQPQHF

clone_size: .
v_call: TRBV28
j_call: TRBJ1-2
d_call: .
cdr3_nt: TGTGCCAGCAGTTTACGCTATGGCTACACCTTC
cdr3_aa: CASSLRYGYTF

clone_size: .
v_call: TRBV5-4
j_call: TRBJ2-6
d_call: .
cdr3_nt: TGTGCCAGCAGCCCAGGGGGACTTTTCTCTGGGGCCAACGTCCTGACTTTC
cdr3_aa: CASSPGGLFSGANVLTF

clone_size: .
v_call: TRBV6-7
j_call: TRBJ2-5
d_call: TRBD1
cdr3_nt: TGTGCCAGCAGTTACTCGCCAGGGGGTTGGGAGACCCAGTACTTC
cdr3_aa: CASSYSPGGWETQYF

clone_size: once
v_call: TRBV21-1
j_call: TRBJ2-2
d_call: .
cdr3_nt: TGTGCCAGCGGGACAGGGGCGAACGGGGAGCTGTTTTTT
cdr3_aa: CASGTGANGELFF

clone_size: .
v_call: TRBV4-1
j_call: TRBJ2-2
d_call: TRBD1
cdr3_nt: TGCGCCAGCAGCCAAGGTCCCCCGACAGGGTTGCGAACCGGGGAGCTGTTTTTT
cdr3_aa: CASSQGPPTGLRTGELFF

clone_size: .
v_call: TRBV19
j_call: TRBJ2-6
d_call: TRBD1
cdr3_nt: TGTGCCAGTAGTTTACAGGGGTCTGGGGCCAACGTCCTGACTTTC
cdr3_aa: CASSLQGSGANVLTF

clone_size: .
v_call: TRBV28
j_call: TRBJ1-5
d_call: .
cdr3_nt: TGTGCCAGCAGTGCCAGAACAGCACAGCCCCAGCATTTT
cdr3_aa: CASSARTAQPQHF

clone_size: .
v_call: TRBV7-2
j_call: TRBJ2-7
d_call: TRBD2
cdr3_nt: TGTGCCAGCAGTCCCAGCGGGGGACGGTCCTACGAGCAGTACTTC
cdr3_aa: CASSPSGGRSYEQYF

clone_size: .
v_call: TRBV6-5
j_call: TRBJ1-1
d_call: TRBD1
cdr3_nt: TGTGCCAGCAGCAAACAGGGGAAGAACACTGAAGCTTTCTTT
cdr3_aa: CASSKQGKNTEAFF

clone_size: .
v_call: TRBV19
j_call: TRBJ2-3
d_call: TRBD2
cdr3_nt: TGTGCCAGTGAGCCGGGGGGAACTCCAGATACGCAGTATTTT
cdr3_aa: CASEPGGTPDTQYF

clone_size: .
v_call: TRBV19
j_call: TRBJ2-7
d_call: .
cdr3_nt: TGTGCCAGTAGTATGTGGGGCCTTACCTACGAGCAGTACTTC
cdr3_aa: CASSMWGLTYEQYF

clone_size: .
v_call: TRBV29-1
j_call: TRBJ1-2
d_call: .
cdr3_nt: TGCAGCGTTGATGGGGGGAGTAACTATGGCTACACCTTC
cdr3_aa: CSVDGGSNYGYTF

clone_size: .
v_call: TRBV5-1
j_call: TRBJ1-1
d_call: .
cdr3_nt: TGCGCCAGCAGCTTACAGGGTATGAACACTGAAGCTTTCTTT
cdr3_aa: CASSLQGMNTEAFF

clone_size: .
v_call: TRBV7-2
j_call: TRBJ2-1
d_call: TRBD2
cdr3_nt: TGTGCCAGCAGCCCCGATGGCGGGAGGGGGAATGAGCAGTTCTTC
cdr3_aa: CASSPDGGRGNEQFF

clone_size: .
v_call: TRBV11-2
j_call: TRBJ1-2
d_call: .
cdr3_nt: TGTGCCAGCAGCTTACGGGGAGGGTACCGAAGGGGTAACTATGGCTACACCTTC
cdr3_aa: CASSLRGGYRRGNYGYTF

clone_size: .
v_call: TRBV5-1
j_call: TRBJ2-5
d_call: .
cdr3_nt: TGCGCCAGCAGCCAAGGGGCGCAAGAGACCCAGTACTTC
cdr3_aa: CASSQGAQETQYF

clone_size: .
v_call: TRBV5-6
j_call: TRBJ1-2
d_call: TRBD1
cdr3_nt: TGTGCCAGCAGCTTGCCCCCGGGACAGACAAACTATGGCTACACCTTC
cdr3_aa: CASSLPPGQTNYGYTF

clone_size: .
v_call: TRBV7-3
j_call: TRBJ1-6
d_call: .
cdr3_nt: TGTGCCAGCAGCTTAACGGGTACGCCCGAGGCACCCCTCCACTTT
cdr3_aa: CASSLTGTPEAPLHF

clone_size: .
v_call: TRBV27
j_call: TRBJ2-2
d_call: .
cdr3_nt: TGTGCCAGCAGTTCAAGAAGGGGCTGGAACACCGGGGAGCTGTTTTTT
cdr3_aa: CASSSRRGWNTGELFF

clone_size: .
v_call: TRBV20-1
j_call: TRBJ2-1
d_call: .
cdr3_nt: TGCAGTGCCCAGGACTACAATGAGCAGTTCTTC
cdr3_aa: CSAQDYNEQFF

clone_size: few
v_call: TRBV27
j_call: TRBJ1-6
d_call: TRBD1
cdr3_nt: TGTGCCAGCAGGACCTATGCCAGGGGGCTAGATTCACCCCTCCACTTT
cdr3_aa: CASRTYARGLDSPLHF

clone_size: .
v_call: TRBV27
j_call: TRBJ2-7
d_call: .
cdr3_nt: TGTGCCAGCAGTTCTCGACAGGCTACCTACGAGCAGTACTTC
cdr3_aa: CASSSRQATYEQYF

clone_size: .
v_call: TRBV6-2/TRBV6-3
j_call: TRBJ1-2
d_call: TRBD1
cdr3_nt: TGTGCCAGCAGTCAAAAAACGGGACAGGGCGACTATGGCTACACCTTC
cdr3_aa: CASSQKTGQGDYGYTF

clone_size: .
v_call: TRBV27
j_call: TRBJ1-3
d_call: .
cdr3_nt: TGTGCCAGCAGTTTTGCCGGGACATCTTCTGGAAACACCATATATTTT
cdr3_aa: CASSFAGTSSGNTIYF

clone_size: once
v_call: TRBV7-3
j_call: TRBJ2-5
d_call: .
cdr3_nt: TGTGCCAGCAGCCCCTCGAGTCAAGAGACCCAGTACTTC
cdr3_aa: CASSPSSQETQYF

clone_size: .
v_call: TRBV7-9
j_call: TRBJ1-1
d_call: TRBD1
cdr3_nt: TGTGCCAGCAGCCAAGACAGGGGGTGGAGCACTGAAGCTTTCTTT
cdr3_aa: CASSQDRGWSTEAFF

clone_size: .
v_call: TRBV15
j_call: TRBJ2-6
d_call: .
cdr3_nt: TGTGCCACCAGCAGAGATGTAATCTCTGGGGCCAACGTCCTGACTTTC
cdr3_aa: CATSRDVISGANVLTF

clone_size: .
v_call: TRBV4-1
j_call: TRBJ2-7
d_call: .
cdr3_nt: TGCGCCAGCAGCCGGGCGCAGTTCTCCTACGAGCAGTACTTC
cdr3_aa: CASSRAQFSYEQYF

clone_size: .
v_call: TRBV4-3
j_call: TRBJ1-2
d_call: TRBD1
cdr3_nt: TGCGCCAGCAGCCAAGGACAGGGATTGAAGTATGATGGCTACACCTTC
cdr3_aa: CASSQGQGLKYDGYTF

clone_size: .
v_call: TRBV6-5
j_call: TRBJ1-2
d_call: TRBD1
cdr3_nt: TGTGCCAGCAGTCTCGACAGGGGCTATGGCTACACCTTC
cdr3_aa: CASSLDRGYGYTF

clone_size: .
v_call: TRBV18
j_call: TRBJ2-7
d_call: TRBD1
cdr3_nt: TGTGCCAGCTCGGAATCGGGACAGTCCTACGAGCAGTACTTC
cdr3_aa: CASSESGQSYEQYF

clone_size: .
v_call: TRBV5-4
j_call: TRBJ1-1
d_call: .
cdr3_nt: TGTGCCAGCAGCTTAAGTCCCCAGATGAACACTGAAGCTTTCTTT
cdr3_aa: CASSLSPQMNTEAFF

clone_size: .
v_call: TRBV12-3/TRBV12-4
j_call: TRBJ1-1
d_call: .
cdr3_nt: TGTGCCAGCAGTGCGGGGGCGGTTGAAGCTTTCTTT
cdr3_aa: CASSAGAVEAFF

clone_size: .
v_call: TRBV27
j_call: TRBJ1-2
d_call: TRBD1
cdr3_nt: TGTGCCAGCAGTTTATACAGGGGGGACTATGGCTACACCTTC
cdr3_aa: CASSLYRGDYGYTF

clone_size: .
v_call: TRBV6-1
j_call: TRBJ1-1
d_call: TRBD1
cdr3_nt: TGTGCCAGCAGTGAAGCGAACAGGGGGGGAGCTTTCTTT
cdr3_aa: CASSEANRGGAFF

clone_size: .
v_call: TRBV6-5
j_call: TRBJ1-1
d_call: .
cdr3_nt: TGTGCCAGCAGTTCCGAGCCCGGGAGCACTGAAGCTTTCTTT
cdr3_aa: CASSSEPGSTEAFF

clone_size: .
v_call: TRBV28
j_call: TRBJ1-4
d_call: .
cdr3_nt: TGTGCCAGCAGCCTTATCGGGGGGGGATCTGGCGAGGAAAAACTGTTTTTT
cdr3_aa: CASSLIGGGSGEEKLFF

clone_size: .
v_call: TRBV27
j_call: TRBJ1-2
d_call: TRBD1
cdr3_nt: TGTGCCAGCAGTAGCCGGGACAGGGGCTATGGCTACACCTTC
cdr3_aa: CASSSRDRGYGYTF

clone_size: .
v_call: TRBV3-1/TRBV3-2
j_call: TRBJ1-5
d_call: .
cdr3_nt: TGTGCCAGCAGCCAAAACAATGACGGGACAAAACGCAATCAGCCCCAGCATTTT
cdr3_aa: CASSQNNDGTKRNQPQHF

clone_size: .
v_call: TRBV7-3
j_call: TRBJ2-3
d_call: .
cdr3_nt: TGTGCCAGCAGCTCTGGAGCTAGCGGCACAGATACGCAGTATTTT
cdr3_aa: CASSSGASGTDTQYF

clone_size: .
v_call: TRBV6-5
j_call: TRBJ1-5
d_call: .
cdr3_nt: TGTGCCAGCACCGAAGGGGCGAATCAGCCCCAGCATTTT
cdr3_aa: CASTEGANQPQHF

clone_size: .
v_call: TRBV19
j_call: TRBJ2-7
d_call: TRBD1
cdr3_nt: TGTGCCAGTAGGAGGACAGGGGGCGCGATCTACGAGCAGTACTTC
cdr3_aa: CASRRTGGAIYEQYF

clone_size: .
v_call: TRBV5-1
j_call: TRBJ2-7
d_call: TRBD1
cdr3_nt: TGCGCCACTGGTCATGGACAGGGGGCCAACGAGCAGTACTTC
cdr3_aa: CATGHGQGANEQYF

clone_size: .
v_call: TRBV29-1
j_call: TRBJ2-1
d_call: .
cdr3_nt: TGCAGCGTTGACGGCCAGGTGATCTACAATGAGCAGTTCTTC
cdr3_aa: CSVDGQVIYNEQFF

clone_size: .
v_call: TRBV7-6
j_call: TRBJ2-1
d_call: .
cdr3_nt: TGTGCCAGCAGCTTAGGGACGAGCGGGTACGCTTACAATGAGCAGTTCTTC
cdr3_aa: CASSLGTSGYAYNEQFF

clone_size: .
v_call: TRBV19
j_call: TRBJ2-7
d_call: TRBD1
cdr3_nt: TGTGCCAGTAGTAAGGGACAGCTCGAAGTCTACGAGCAGTACTTC
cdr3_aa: CASSKGQLEVYEQYF

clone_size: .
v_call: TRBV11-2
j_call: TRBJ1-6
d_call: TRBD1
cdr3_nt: TGTGCCAGCAGCTTAGAAAAGGGGGCGCGTTCACCCCTCCACTTT
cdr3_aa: CASSLEKGARSPLHF

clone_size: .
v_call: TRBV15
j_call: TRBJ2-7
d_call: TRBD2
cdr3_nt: TGTGCCACCAGCAGAGTGTTGGGACTAGCGGCCTACGAGCAGTACTTC
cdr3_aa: CATSRVLGLAAYEQYF